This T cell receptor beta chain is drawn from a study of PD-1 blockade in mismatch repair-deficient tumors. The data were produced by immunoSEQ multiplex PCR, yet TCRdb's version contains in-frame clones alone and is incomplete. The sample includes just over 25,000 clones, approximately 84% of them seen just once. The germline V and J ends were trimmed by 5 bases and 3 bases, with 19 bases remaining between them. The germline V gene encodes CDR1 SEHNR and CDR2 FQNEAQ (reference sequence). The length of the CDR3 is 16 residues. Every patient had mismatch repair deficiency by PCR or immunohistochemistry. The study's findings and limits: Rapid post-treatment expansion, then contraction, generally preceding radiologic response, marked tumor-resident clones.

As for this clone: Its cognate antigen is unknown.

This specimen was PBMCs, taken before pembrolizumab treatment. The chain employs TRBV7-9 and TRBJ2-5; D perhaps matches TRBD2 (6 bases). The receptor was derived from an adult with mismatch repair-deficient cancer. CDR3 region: CASSVFSAGKKETQYF. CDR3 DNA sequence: TGTGCCAGCAGCGTTTTCAGCGCGGGGAAAAAAGAGACCCAGTACTTC. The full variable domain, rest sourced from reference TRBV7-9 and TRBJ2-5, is DTGVSQNPRHKITKRGQNVTFRCDPISEHNRLYWYRQTLGQGPEFLTYFQNEAQLEKSRLLSDRFSAERPKGSFSTLEIQRTEQGDSAMYLCASSVFSAGKKETQYFGPGTRLLVL.